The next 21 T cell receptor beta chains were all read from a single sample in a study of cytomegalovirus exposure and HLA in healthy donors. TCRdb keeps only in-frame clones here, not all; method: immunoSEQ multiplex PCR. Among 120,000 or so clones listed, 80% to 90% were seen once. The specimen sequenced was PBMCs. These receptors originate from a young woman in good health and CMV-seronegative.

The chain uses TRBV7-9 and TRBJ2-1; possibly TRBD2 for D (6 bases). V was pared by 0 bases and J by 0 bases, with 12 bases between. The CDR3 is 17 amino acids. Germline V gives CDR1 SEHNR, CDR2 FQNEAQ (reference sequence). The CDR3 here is CASSLAGTGLSYNEQFF. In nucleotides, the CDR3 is TGTGCCAGCAGCTTAGCGGGGACGGGACTCTCCTACAATGAGCAGTTCTTC.

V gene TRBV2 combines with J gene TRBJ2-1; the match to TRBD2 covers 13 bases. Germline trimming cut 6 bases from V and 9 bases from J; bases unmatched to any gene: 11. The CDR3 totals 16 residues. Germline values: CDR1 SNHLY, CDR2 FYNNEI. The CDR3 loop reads CASSARLAGGGGEQFF. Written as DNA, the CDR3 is TGTGCCAGCAGCGCGCGACTAGCGGGAGGTGGAGGTGAGCAGTTCTTC.

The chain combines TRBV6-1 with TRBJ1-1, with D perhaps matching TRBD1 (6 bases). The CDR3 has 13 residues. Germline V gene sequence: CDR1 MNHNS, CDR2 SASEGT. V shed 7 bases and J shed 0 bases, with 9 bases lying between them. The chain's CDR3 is CASKDRVNTEAFF. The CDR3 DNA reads TGTGCCAGCAAGGACAGAGTGAACACTGAAGCTTTCTTT.

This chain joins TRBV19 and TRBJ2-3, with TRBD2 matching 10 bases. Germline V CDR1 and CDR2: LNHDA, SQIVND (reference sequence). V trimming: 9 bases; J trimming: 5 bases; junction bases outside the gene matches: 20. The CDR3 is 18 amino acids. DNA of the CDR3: TGTGCCAGCCACTGGGGAAGCGGGAGGGCCGTTTCTCAAGATACGCAGTATTTT. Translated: CASHWGSGRAVSQDTQYF.

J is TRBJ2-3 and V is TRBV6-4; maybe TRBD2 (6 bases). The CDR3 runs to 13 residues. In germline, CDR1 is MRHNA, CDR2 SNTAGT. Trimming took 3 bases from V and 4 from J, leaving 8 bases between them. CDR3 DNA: TGTGCCAGCAGTGAGCGGGACCCAGATACGCAGTATTTT. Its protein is CASSERDPDTQYF.

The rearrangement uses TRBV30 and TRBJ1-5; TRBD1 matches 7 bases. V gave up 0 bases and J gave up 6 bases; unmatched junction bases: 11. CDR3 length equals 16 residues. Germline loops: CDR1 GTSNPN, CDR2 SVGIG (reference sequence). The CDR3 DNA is TGTGCCTGGAGTGTTTCTCGGACAGGTGAGGGTCAGCCCCAGCATTTT. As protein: CAWSVSRTGEGQPQHF.

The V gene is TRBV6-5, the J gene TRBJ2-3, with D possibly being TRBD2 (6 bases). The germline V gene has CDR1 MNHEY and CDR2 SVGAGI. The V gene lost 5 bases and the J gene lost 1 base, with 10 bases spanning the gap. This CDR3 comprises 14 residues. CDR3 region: CASSQRVRTDTQYF. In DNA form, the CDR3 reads TGTGCCAGCAGTCAGCGGGTGCGCACAGATACGCAGTATTTT.

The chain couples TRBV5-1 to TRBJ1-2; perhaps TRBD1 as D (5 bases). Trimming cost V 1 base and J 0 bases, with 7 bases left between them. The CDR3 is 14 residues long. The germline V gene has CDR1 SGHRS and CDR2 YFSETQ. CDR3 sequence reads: CASSLLDTNYGYTF. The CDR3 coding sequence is TGCGCCAGCAGCTTGCTGGACACTAACTATGGCTACACCTTC.

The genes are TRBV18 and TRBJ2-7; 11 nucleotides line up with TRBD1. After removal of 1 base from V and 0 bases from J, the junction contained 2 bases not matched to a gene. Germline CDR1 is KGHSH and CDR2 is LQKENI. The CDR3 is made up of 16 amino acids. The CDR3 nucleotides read TGTGCCAGCTCACCACAAGGGACAGGGGGCTCCTACGAGCAGTACTTC. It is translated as CASSPQGTGGSYEQYF. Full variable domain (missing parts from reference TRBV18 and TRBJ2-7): NAGVMQNPRHLVRRRGQEARLRCSPMKGHSHVYWYRQLPEEGLKFMVYLQKENIIDESGMPKERFSAEFPKEGPSILRIQQVVRGDSAAYFCASSPQGTGGSYEQYFGPGTRLTVT.

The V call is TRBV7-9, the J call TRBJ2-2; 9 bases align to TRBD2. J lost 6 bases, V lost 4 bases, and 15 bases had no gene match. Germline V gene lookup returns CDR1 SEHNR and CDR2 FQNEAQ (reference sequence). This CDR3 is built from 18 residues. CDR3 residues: CASSSSLSGSPSSGELFF. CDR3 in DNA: TGTGCCAGCAGCTCGTCCCTTAGCGGGAGTCCCTCCTCCGGGGAGCTGTTTTTT. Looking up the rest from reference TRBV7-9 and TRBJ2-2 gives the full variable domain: DTGVSQNPRHKITKRGQNVTFRCDPISEHNRLYWYRQTLGQGPEFLTYFQNEAQLEKSRLLSDRFSAERPKGSFSTLEIQRTEQGDSAMYLCASSSSLSGSPSSGELFFGEGSRLTVL.

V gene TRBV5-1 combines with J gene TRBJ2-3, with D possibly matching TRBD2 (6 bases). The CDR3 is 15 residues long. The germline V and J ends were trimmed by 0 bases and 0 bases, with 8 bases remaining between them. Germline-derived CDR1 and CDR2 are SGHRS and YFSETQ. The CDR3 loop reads CASSLEGTSTDTQYF. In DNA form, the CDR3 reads TGCGCCAGCAGCTTGGAAGGGACTAGCACAGATACGCAGTATTTT.

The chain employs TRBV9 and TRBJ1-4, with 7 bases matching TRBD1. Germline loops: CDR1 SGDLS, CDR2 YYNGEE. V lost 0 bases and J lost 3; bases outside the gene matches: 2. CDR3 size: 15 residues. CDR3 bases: TGTGCCAGCAGCGTAGGAGGGGGCCCTAATGAAAAACTGTTTTTT. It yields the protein CASSVGGGPNEKLFF.

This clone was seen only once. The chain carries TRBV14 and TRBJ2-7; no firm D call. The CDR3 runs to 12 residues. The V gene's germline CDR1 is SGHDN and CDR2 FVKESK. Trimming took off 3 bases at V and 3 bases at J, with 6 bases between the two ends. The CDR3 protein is CASSHRRYEQYF. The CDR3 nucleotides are TGTGCCAGCAGCCACAGGCGCTACGAGCAGTACTTC.

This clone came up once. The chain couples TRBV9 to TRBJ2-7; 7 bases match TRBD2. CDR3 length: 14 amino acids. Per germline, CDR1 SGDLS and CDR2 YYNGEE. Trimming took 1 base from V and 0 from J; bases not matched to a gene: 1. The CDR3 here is CASSVRDYSYEQYF. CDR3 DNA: TGTGCCAGCAGCGTACGGGACTACTCCTACGAGCAGTACTTC. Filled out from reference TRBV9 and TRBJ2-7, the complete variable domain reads DSGVTQTPKHLITATGQRVTLRCSPRSGDLSVYWYQQSLDQGLQFLIQYYNGEERAKGNILERFSAQQFPDLHSELNLSSLELGDSALYFCASSVRDYSYEQYFGPGTRLTVT.

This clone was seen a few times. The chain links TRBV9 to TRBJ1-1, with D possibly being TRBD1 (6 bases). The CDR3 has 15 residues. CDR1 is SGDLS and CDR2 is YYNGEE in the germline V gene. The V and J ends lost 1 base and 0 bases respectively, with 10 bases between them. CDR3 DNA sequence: TGTGCCAGCAGCGTATGGGACACCCTGAACACTGAAGCTTTCTTT. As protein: CASSVWDTLNTEAFF.

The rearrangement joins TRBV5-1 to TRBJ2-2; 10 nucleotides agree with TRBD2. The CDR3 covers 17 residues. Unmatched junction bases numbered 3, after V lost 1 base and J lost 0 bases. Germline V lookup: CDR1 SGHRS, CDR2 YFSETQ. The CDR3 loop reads CASSLSSGGANTGELFF. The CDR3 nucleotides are TGCGCCAGCAGCTTGTCTAGCGGGGGAGCGAACACCGGGGAGCTGTTTTTT.

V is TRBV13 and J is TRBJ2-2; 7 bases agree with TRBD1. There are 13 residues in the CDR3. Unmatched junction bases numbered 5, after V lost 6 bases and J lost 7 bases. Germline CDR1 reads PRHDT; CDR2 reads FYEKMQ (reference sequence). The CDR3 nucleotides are TGTGCCAGCAGACAGACAGGGCTCGGGGAGCTGTTTTTT. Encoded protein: CASRQTGLGELFF.

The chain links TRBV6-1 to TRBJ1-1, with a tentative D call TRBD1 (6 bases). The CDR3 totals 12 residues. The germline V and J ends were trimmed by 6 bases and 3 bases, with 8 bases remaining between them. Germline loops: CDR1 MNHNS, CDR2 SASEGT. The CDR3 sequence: CASRPGDTEAFF. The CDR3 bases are TGTGCCAGCAGACCAGGGGACACTGAAGCTTTCTTT.

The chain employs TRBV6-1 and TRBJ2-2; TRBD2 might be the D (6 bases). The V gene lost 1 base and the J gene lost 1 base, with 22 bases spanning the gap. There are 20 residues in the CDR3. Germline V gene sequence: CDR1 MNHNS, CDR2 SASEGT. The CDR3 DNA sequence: TGTGCCAGCAGTGAAGGTCTCGGAGTGGGGCTAGCGCTGAACACCGGGGAGCTGTTTTTT. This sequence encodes CASSEGLGVGLALNTGELFF.

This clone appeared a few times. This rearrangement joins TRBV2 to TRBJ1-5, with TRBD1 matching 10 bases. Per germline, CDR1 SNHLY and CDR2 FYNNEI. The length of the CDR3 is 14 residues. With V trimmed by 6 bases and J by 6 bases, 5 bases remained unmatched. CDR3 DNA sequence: TGTGCCAGCAGGGGGACAGGGGAAGGTCAGCCCCAGCATTTT. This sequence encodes CASRGTGEGQPQHF.

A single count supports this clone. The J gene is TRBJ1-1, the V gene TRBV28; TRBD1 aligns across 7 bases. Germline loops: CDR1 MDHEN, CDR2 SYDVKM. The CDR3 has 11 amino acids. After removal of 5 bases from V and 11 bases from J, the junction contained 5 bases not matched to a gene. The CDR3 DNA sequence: TGTGCCAGCAGTGGACAGGTTGGCGCTTTCTTT. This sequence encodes CASSGQVGAFF.